Listed below are T cell receptor beta chains from one sample, sequenced in a study of shared clonotypes between healthy human individuals. Generated by immunoSEQ multiplex PCR, the TCRdb table keeps only in-frame clones and is missing some. The sample contains approximately 1,500,000 clones, approximately 98% of which appear only once. Input material: naive CD4+ T cells sorted from blood. The origin of the receptors is a young man in good health. CDR3s include the opening cysteine and the closing phenylalanine or tryptophan. The D gene is left open where the match is weak.

d_call: .; v_call: TRBV18; cdr3_aa: CASSLNRELADEQYF
d_call: TRBD2; v_call: TRBV6-4; cdr3_aa: CASSDGTSGSEQFF
d_call: .; v_call: TRBV6-5; cdr3_aa: CASSYAGEYGYTF
d_call: .; v_call: TRBV18; cdr3_aa: CASSKGDEQYF
d_call: .; v_call: TRBV10-3; cdr3_aa: CAISVGAGGQPQHF
d_call: .; v_call: TRBV28; cdr3_aa: CASSRGTIDSQQYF
d_call: .; v_call: TRBV19; cdr3_aa: CASSMSFQPQHF
d_call: .; v_call: TRBV5-5; cdr3_aa: CASSFEGAQYF
d_call: .; v_call: TRBV5-6; cdr3_aa: CASSLYYYEQYF
d_call: .; v_call: TRBV7-9; cdr3_aa: CASSPGPGEEAFF
d_call: .; v_call: TRBV4-1; cdr3_aa: CASSQVEGDPRSEQYF
d_call: TRBD1; v_call: TRBV5-1; cdr3_aa: CASSLMTGGAGEAFF
d_call: .; v_call: TRBV5-4; cdr3_aa: CASSLFNQPQHF
d_call: TRBD2; v_call: TRBV19; cdr3_aa: CASSTGREGRVDTQYF
d_call: TRBD1; v_call: TRBV4-3; cdr3_aa: CASSQDPFGQASYNEQFF
d_call: TRBD2; v_call: TRBV5-1; cdr3_aa: CASSLGPSGASTDTQYF
d_call: .; v_call: TRBV5-1; cdr3_aa: CASSFFTGRTDTQYF
d_call: TRBD1; v_call: TRBV9; cdr3_aa: CASSVERQGATGNTIYF
d_call: .; v_call: TRBV9; cdr3_aa: CASSVQSYNEQFF
d_call: .; v_call: TRBV7-3; cdr3_aa: CASSFGQSSYNEQFF
d_call: .; v_call: TRBV18; cdr3_aa: CASSREETQYF
d_call: .; v_call: TRBV19; cdr3_aa: CASSIGPSVTRLFF
d_call: .; v_call: TRBV5-1; cdr3_aa: CASSLAPGGAQHF
d_call: .; v_call: TRBV7-9; cdr3_aa: CASSLEQGYYGYTF
d_call: .; v_call: TRBV6-5; cdr3_aa: CASSYSNSFEQFF
d_call: .; v_call: TRBV4-2; cdr3_aa: CASSQESRAGNEQFF
d_call: .; v_call: TRBV7-2; cdr3_aa: CASNLLPVNTEAFF
d_call: TRBD1; v_call: TRBV4-1; cdr3_aa: CASSQVSGQANYGYTF
d_call: .; v_call: TRBV5-4; cdr3_aa: CASSRDRPSYEQYF
d_call: .; v_call: TRBV18; cdr3_aa: CASSPRPDTQYF
d_call: .; v_call: TRBV28; cdr3_aa: CASSFRAGSTFNYGYTF
d_call: .; v_call: TRBV10-3; cdr3_aa: CAISDHGTEAFF
d_call: .; v_call: TRBV29-1; cdr3_aa: CSVARSTEQETQYF
d_call: .; v_call: TRBV18; cdr3_aa: CASSHGNQETQYF
d_call: .; v_call: TRBV30; cdr3_aa: CAWSVAPLGADTQYF
d_call: .; v_call: TRBV5-1; cdr3_aa: CASSLAHPTGDTQYF
d_call: .; v_call: TRBV18; cdr3_aa: CASSLRAGTEAFF
d_call: TRBD1; v_call: TRBV29-1; cdr3_aa: CSVTGTGNEKLFF
d_call: .; v_call: TRBV7-8; cdr3_aa: CASSIKIGDPYEQYF
d_call: TRBD2; v_call: TRBV5-1; cdr3_aa: CASSSRGGRETQYF
d_call: .; v_call: TRBV29-1; cdr3_aa: CSVGPVVSNYGYTF
d_call: .; v_call: TRBV5-1; cdr3_aa: CASSFGSLSEQYF
d_call: TRBD1; v_call: TRBV18; cdr3_aa: CASSVGTGGSSGNTIYF
d_call: .; v_call: TRBV28; cdr3_aa: CASRGPREGANVLTF
d_call: .; v_call: TRBV7-6; cdr3_aa: CASSLIVTAPPFTDTQYF
d_call: .; v_call: TRBV2; cdr3_aa: CASSRDRSSYGYTF
d_call: TRBD1; v_call: TRBV5-5; cdr3_aa: CASSLPGTGVYGYTF
d_call: .; v_call: TRBV4-1; cdr3_aa: CASSDPPFSHYTF
d_call: .; v_call: TRBV14; cdr3_aa: CASSSAQGLLGGEQYF
d_call: .; v_call: TRBV9; cdr3_aa: CASSVGSKNTEAFF
d_call: TRBD2; v_call: TRBV28; cdr3_aa: CASSFSGYEQFF
d_call: .; v_call: TRBV19; cdr3_aa: CASSPPGVSNQPQHF
d_call: TRBD2; v_call: TRBV18; cdr3_aa: CASSPASGDNNEQFF
d_call: .; v_call: TRBV6-6; cdr3_aa: CASSYSLDLTGYTF
d_call: TRBD1; v_call: TRBV18; cdr3_aa: CASSLSGGSNEQYF